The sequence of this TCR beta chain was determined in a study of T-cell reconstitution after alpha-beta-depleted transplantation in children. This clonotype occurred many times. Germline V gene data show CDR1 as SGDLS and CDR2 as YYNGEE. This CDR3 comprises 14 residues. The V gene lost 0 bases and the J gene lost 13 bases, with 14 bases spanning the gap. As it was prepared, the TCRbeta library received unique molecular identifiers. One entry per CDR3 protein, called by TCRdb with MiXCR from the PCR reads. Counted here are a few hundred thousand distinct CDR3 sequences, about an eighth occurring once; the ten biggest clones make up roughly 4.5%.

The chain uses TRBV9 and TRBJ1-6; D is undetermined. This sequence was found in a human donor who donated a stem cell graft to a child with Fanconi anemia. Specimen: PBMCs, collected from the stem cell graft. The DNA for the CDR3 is TGTGCCAGCAGCGTAGGCGGCGGGGATGGGCCCCTCCACTTT. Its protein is CASSVGGGDGPLHF. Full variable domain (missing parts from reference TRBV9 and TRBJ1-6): DSGVTQTPKHLITATGQRVTLRCSPRSGDLSVYWYQQSLDQGLQFLIQYYNGEERAKGNILERFSAQQFPDLHSELNLSSLELGDSALYFCASSVGGGDGPLHFGNGTRLTVT.